This record looks at one T cell receptor beta chain sequence and its context. Clones were sequenced by immunoSEQ multiplex PCR, and TCRdb holds only the in-frame ones, with some missing. The sample shows approximately 41,000 clones, around 90% of them seen only once. This entry is derived from a study of T cell changes during pregnancy in multiple sclerosis. This CDR3 is built from 15 residues. CDR1 and CDR2 from the germline V gene are LGHNA and YSLEER. With 5 bases removed from V and 1 base from J, the gap between germline ends came to 14 bases. This clonotype was sampled from a female donor in good health, enrolled as a control in a pregnancy study. The chain joins TRBV4-3 to TRBJ1-1, with D possibly matching TRBD1 (6 bases). This material consisted of CD4+ T cells from peripheral blood mononuclear cells, taken in the second trimester of pregnancy. This CDR3 reads CASSFTGRENTEAFF. The CDR3 bases are TGCGCCAGCAGCTTTACAGGGCGCGAGAACACTGAAGCTTTCTTT.